This TCR beta chain is drawn from a study of CD8 T cells in ankylosing spondylitis. 5'-RACE, quantitative and with molecular barcodes, yielded the TCR beta libraries. TCRdb used MiXCR to reprocess the 5' RACE reads, holding one entry per CDR3 protein. The sample consists of some 220,000 distinct CDR3 sequences, over 9.5% of them appearing once. General observations from the study: About 8 highly homologous variants made up a TCR beta motif that seemed to typify ankylosing spondylitis blood.

This clonotype was detected many times. Antigen: not known. From germline, CDR1 is KGHSH and CDR2 LQKENI. The CDR3 covers 15 residues. The V segment lost 3 bases and the J segment 0 bases; nucleotides outside the gene matches: 3. This sequence joins TRBV18 and TRBJ1-2; 8 positions match TRBD1. The sample comprised blood, either unsorted or a sorted T cell fraction (not recorded which). This receptor was identified in a male donor with ankylosing spondylitis or in good health (not recorded which). DNA for the CDR3: TGTGCCAGCTCACCCGACAGGGGAGCTAACTATGGCTACACCTTC. It translates to CASSPDRGANYGYTF.